The 5 T cell receptor beta chains listed next were all sequenced from one sample in a study of shared clonotypes between healthy human individuals. The method was immunoSEQ multiplex PCR; TCRdb's version includes in-frame clones alone and lacks a portion of them. The sample consists of about half a million clones, approximately 81% of them appearing once. The specimen was PBMCs. The receptors were sampled from a woman aged 40 to 50 in good health. Some clones in this sample may be carry-over from other donors' samples.

The chain recombines TRBV28 with TRBJ2-7; D tentatively fits TRBD1 or TRBD2 (5 bases each). The germline CDR1 and CDR2 sequences are MDHEN and SYDVKM. V lost 6 bases and J 7 bases, leaving 19 bases between the germline ends. The CDR3 length is 14 residues. CDR3 sequence (DNA): TGTGCCAGCAGCCCCGGGGCACCCGCCGGAGAGCAGTACTTC. This sequence encodes CASSPGAPAGEQYF.

The rearrangement joins TRBV5-1 to TRBJ2-1; 11 nucleotides agree with TRBD2. The CDR3 sequence is 20 residues long. The V segment lost 0 bases and the J segment 0 bases; nucleotides outside the gene matches: 11. CDR1 is SGHRS, CDR2 YFSETQ, per germline. In nucleotides, the CDR3 is TGCGCCAGCAGCTTGGGGGTCAGAGGGACTAGCGGTAGCTCCTACAATGAGCAGTTCTTC. It is translated as CASSLGVRGTSGSSYNEQFF.

This clone was seen only a few times. This rearrangement joins TRBV11-2 to TRBJ1-2; D ambiguous. Germline CDR1 and CDR2: SGHAT and FQNNGV. Trimming left V 5 bases short and J 4 bases short, with 8 bases between. CDR3 size: 12 residues. As DNA, the CDR3 is TGTGCCAGCAGCCGCGGGCCCTATGGCTACACCTTC. Protein: CASSRGPYGYTF.

The chain has TRBV28 and TRBJ1-2; TRBD1 agrees at 8 bases. CDR1 MDHEN and CDR2 SYDVKM come from the germline V gene. CDR3 length: 15 amino acids. J gave up 7 bases and V 4 bases, and 11 bases lay outside the gene matches. CDR3 protein: CASSSPDRDFGGYTF. In DNA, the CDR3 is TGTGCCAGCAGTTCGCCGGACAGGGATTTTGGTGGCTACACCTTC.

For this clone: With a far larger clone one base away, a read error is the likely cause. Other nucleotide sequences in the sample specify the same CDR3. The chain carries TRBV4-1 and TRBJ1-2; D gene uncertain. Germline-derived CDR1 and CDR2 are MGHRA and YSYEKL. V lost 4 bases to trimming and J lost 7 bases, with 16 bases between them. CDR3 length: 14 residues. The CDR3 nucleotides read TGCGCCAGCAGCCCAGTAGCGCCCTCTCTTGGCTACACCTTC. This sequence encodes CASSPVAPSLGYTF.